This T cell receptor (beta chain) appears in the sequencing data of a study of CXCR3-negative and CXCR3-positive naive CD8 T cells. Overall study findings and caveats: Researchers reported similar TRBV-TRBJ usage in naive CXCR3-negative and CXCR3-positive cells, though memory differed. With surface CD5 comparable between naive subsets, TCR strength was estimated using properties derived from the TRB CDR3. Compared with CXCR3-negative naive cells, CXCR3-positive naive cells showed more hydrophobic TRB CDR3s.

Comments on this clonotype: As yet, its antigen is unknown.

5' RACE with UMI labels generated the TRB cDNA libraries. TCRdb re-analyzed the 5' RACE reads; it lists each CDR3 protein once, without DNA. Recorded here are 75,000 to 100,000 distinct CDR3 sequences; the top ten clones represent less than 0.85%. The length of the CDR3 is 15 residues. The germline CDR1 and CDR2 sequences are SGHTA and FQGNSA. Triplicate roughly 270,000-cell sorts were made of each CD8+ T cell subset. The receptor was derived from a human donor in good health. Some clones in this sample may be carry-over from other donors' samples. The J gene is TRBJ2-1, the V gene TRBV7-2; the TCRdb call, TRBD1, lacks DNA for checking. Sequencing was performed on naive CXCR3+ CD8+ T cells from blood. Subset described: CD45RO-CCR7+CD27+CD95- naive CD8+ T cells expressing CXCR3 (TNR3+). The CDR3 sequence is CASSPQGWGNNEQFF.